Shown below are 24 T cell receptor beta chains from a single sample sequenced in a study of molecular identifiers for immune sequencing clone quantification (dated 2018 in TCRdb). The library was made by PCR. Sequencing used a NextSeq 500. TCRdb cleaned the public reads at Q25 with fastp, built clones with MiXCR and kept in-frame beta chains. Under each unique CDR3 protein, matching rows form one entry showing the most common genes and DNA. The sample table records approximately 500,000 distinct CDR3 sequences; about a quarter of these occur just once. The ten most abundant clones make up about 0.75% of the sample. The sequencing input was naive CD8+ T cells from blood, with Jurkat cell RNA spiked in. What this sample's cell subset or site label stands for: FACS-sorted CD8+CD4-CCR7+CD45RA+ naive T cells. Receptors were obtained from a human donor in good health. Some libraries in this study had Jurkat cell RNA spiked in.

The chain is built from TRBV6-1 and TRBJ2-3; a possible D gene is TRBD2 (5 bases). Trimming removed 1 base at V and 0 bases at J, with 8 bases between. The CDR3 totals 15 residues. CDR1 is MNHNS and CDR2 is SASEGT in the germline V gene. The CDR3 here is CASSEERTSTDTQYF. CDR3 DNA sequence: TGTGCCAGCAGTGAAGAACGGACTAGCACAGATACGCAGTATTTT.

As concerns this clonotype: Possible read error: a much larger clone is one base away. Since the CDR3 does not end with the conserved phenylalanine or tryptophan, this likely comes from a read error. The V call is TRBV6-5, the J call TRBJ1-2; D call uncertain. CDR1 is MNHEY and CDR2 is SVGAGI in the germline V gene. V was pared by 5 bases and J by 4 bases, with 17 bases between. This CDR3 is built from 15 residues. This CDR3 reads CASSPSSQRLYGYTS. The CDR3 coding sequence is TGTGCCAGCAGTCCGTCAAGCCAGAGACTCTATGGCTACACCTCC.

The V call is TRBV20-1, the J call TRBJ2-5; TRBD2 matches 9 bases. The J segment lost 4 bases and the V segment lost 1 base, leaving 7 bases of the junction unmatched. Germline lookup yields CDR1 DFQATT and CDR2 SNEGSKA (reference sequence). There are 15 residues in the CDR3. In DNA form, the CDR3 reads TGCAGTGCTAGAGGTTGGACTAGCGCGCGAGAGACCCAGTACTTC. Translated, it gives CSARGWTSARETQYF.

In its sample, this clonotype was seen a few times. The V call is TRBV5-1, the J call TRBJ2-1; D may be TRBD2 (6 bases). V dropped 4 bases and J dropped 8 bases, with 19 bases sitting between them. This CDR3 has 15 amino acids. Per the germline V gene, CDR1 is SGHRS and CDR2 is YFSETQ. The CDR3: CASSTSSVLGDEQFF. CDR3 sequence (DNA): TGCGCCAGCAGCACCTCTAGCGTCTTGGGCGATGAGCAGTTCTTC.

This chain joins TRBV24-1 and TRBJ2-1, with 8 bases aligning to TRBD2. V trimming: 6 bases; J trimming: 4 bases; junction bases outside the gene matches: 7. The length of the CDR3 is 15 residues. The V gene's germline CDR1 is KGHDR and CDR2 SFDVKD. CDR3 amino acids: CATSPSGGPYNEQFF. CDR3 DNA: TGTGCCACCAGTCCCAGCGGGGGCCCATACAATGAGCAGTTCTTC.

This clonotype was seen many times. V is TRBV5-1 and J is TRBJ2-5; 8 bases are shared with TRBD1. The CDR3 extends over 14 amino acids. V lost 0 bases to trimming and J lost 6 bases; unmatched junction nucleotides: 4. From germline, CDR1 is SGHRS and CDR2 YFSETQ. The CDR3 DNA reads TGCGCCAGCAGCTTGGGGACAGGGTTAAAGACCCAGTACTTC. Protein product: CASSLGTGLKTQYF.

As regards this clonotype: A much more abundant neighbour one base away suggests this may be a read error. This chain joins TRBV29-1 and TRBJ1-4; TRBD1 matches 7 bases. This CDR3 has 15 residues. Germline CDR1 reads SQVTM; CDR2 reads ANQGSEA. CDR3: CSVPAGTATNEKLSF. The CDR3 DNA is TGCAGCGTTCCAGCCGGGACAGCAACTAATGAAAAACTGTCTTTT.

For this clonotype: Being one base from a much bigger clone, this may be a read error. This chain joins TRBV5-1 and TRBJ1-1; D remains unclear. The germline V gene encodes CDR1 SGHRS and CDR2 YFSETQ. The CDR3 is made up of 13 amino acids. CDR3 DNA: TGCCCCAGCAGCTTGTCGACGAACACTGAAGCTTTCTTT. Translation: CPSSLSTNTEAFF.

There are many counts of this clonotype. This sequence joins TRBV14 and TRBJ1-2; D unclear. V was trimmed by 2 bases and J by 0 bases, leaving 10 bases between them. This CDR3 has 15 amino acids. Germline CDR1 and CDR2: SGHDN and FVKESK. The CDR3 coding sequence is TGTGCCAGCAGCCAATACCGCACAGCTAACTATGGCTACACCTTC. Translation gives CASSQYRTANYGYTF.

The genes are TRBV6-6 and TRBJ1-1; 9 positions agree with TRBD1. The V gene end was trimmed by 7 bases and the J gene end by 1 base; junction bases not matched to a gene: 16. The germline V gene has CDR1 MNHNY and CDR2 SVGAGI (reference sequence). The CDR3 loop spans 18 amino acids. The CDR3 bases are TGTGCCAGCACCCGGACAGGGGTTGGTAATTGGGGGAACACTGAAGCTTTCTTT. Its translation: CASTRTGVGNWGNTEAFF.

This clonotype was counted a single time. The junction does not match germline at one end; this may be a read error. V gene TRBV25-1 combines with J gene TRBJ2-7; D perhaps matches TRBD2 (6 bases). This CDR3 spans 15 amino acids. CDR1 is MGHDK, CDR2 SYGVNS, per germline. The CDR3 DNA follows: TGTGCCAGCAGTGGCGGGACTTTTAGCTCCTCCGAGCAGTACTTC. It translates to CASSGGTFSSSEQYF.

The chain employs TRBV5-6 and TRBJ2-7; no reliable D call. Germline CDR1 SGHDT, CDR2 YYEEEE. Trimming shortened V by 2 bases and J by 2 bases, and 14 bases separated the two germline ends. CDR3 length: 15 residues. The chain's CDR3 is CASSFRSQTTYEQYF. The DNA for the CDR3 is TGTGCCAGCAGCTTTAGGTCACAGACCACCTACGAGCAGTACTTC.

The chain employs TRBV4-1 and TRBJ1-3; no firm D call. The CDR3 is 16 residues long. CDR1 is MGHRA and CDR2 is YSYEKL in the germline V gene. Trimming took off 1 base at V and 4 bases at J, with 14 bases between the two ends. For the CDR3, the DNA is TGCGCCAGCAGCCAAGTCGCTCAAGCGGTAGGAAACACCATATATTTT. It encodes CASSQVAQAVGNTIYF.

This clonotype was detected only a few times. The genes are TRBV20-1 and TRBJ2-5; 13 bases are a match to TRBD2. The CDR3 extends over 17 amino acids. Germline CDR1 reads DFQATT; CDR2 reads SNEGSKA (reference sequence). V lost 2 bases and J lost 3; bases outside the gene matches: 9. CDR3 in DNA: TGCAGTGCTAGAACTCTTAGACTAGCGGGGGGCAAAGAGACCCAGTACTTC. Protein: CSARTLRLAGGKETQYF.

At least ten counts were recorded for this clonotype. The V and J genes are TRBV2 and TRBJ2-5, with 11 bases lining up with TRBD2. The CDR3 is made up of 18 amino acids. The V gene end was trimmed by 0 bases and the J gene end by 0 bases; junction bases not matched to a gene: 6. The V gene's germline CDR1 is SNHLY and CDR2 FYNNEI. CDR3 loop: CASSEALAGGRYQETQYF. As DNA, the CDR3 is TGTGCCAGCAGTGAAGCCCTAGCGGGGGGCCGATACCAAGAGACCCAGTACTTC.

This chain connects TRBV2 to TRBJ1-1; D not certain. This CDR3 has 13 amino acids. With 8 bases removed from V and 4 bases from J, the gap between germline ends came to 14 bases. Per the germline V gene, CDR1 is SNHLY and CDR2 is FYNNEI. CDR3: CASQAIRGTEAFF. CDR3 DNA: TGTGCCAGCCAGGCCATCCGGGGCACTGAAGCTTTCTTT. Full variable domain (outside the CDR3, taken from reference TRBV2 and TRBJ1-1): EPEVTQTPSHQVTQMGQEVILRCVPISNHLYFYWYRQILGQKVEFLVSFYNNEISEKSEIFDDQFSVERPDGSNFTLKIRSTKLEDSAMYFCASQAIRGTEAFFGQGTRLTVV.

This clonotype was seen at least ten times. The chain carries TRBV29-1 and TRBJ1-1; D is ambiguous. The germline gives CDR1 SQVTM, CDR2 ANQGSEA. Trimming took off 6 bases at V and 2 bases at J, with 4 bases between the two ends. The CDR3 totals 10 residues. DNA of the CDR3: TGCAGCGTCTCAAACACTGAAGCTTTCTTT. Encoded protein: CSVSNTEAFF.

The chain combines TRBV5-6 with TRBJ1-1; the match to TRBD1 covers 7 bases. Germline V gives CDR1 SGHDT, CDR2 YYEEEE. CDR3 size: 15 residues. With V trimmed by 4 bases and J by 5 bases, 11 bases remained unmatched. The CDR3 sequence is CASSVETGLGTEAFF. DNA for the CDR3: TGTGCCAGCAGCGTGGAGACAGGGTTGGGTACTGAAGCTTTCTTT.

This clonotype was observed once. At one end, the junction sequence differs from germline, possibly due to a read error. The CDR3 coding sequence is TGTGCTAGCAGCCAATCGTCGGGGCAAGAGACCCAGTACTTC. It is translated as CASSQSSGQETQYF. This chain connects TRBV7-9 to TRBJ2-5, with D possibly being TRBD2 (5 bases). CDR1 SEHNR and CDR2 FQNEAQ come from the germline V gene (reference sequence). The CDR3 has 14 amino acids. The full variable domain, completed using reference TRBV7-9 and TRBJ2-5, is DTGVSQNPRHKITKRGQNVTFRCDPISEHNRLYWYRQTLGQGPEFLTYFQNEAQLEKSRLLSDRFSAERPKGSFSTLEIQRTEQGDSAMYLCASSQSSGQETQYFGPGTRLLVL.

This clonotype has just a few counts. A read error is possible here, since a much larger clone lies one base away. J is TRBJ2-3 and V is TRBV29-1; D is unclear. Trimming removed 3 bases at V and 2 bases at J, with 12 bases between. CDR1 is SQVTM, CDR2 ANQGSEA, per germline. This CDR3 contains 14 residues. CDR3: CSVDSDLHTDTQYF. CDR3 DNA sequence: TGCAGCGTTGATTCGGATCTGCACACAGATACGCAGTATTTT.

This clonotype was recorded only once. A read error may account for a junction end that differs from germline. This chain uses TRBV30 with TRBJ1-2; no clear D gene. CDR3 length: 14 residues. Germline CDR1 is GTSNPN and CDR2 is SVGIG (reference sequence). CDR3 sequence reads: CAWSVSTATYDYTF. In DNA, the CDR3 is TGTGCCTGGAGTGTGTCTACCGCTACCTATGACTACACCTTC. The whole variable domain, filled in from reference TRBV30 and TRBJ1-2, reads SQTIHQWPATLVQPVGSPLSLECTVEGTSNPNLYWYRQAAGRGLQLLFYSVGIGQISSEVPQNLSASRPQDRQFILSSKKLLLSDSGFYLCAWSVSTATYDYTFGSGTRLTVV.

The V call is TRBV15, the J call TRBJ1-1; tentative D call: TRBD1 (5 bases). Germline loops: CDR1 LNHNV, CDR2 YYDKDF (reference sequence). Deletions cut 1 base from V and 5 bases from J, with 14 bases between. The CDR3 length is 15 residues. In nucleotides, the CDR3 is TGTGCCACCAGCAGAGCTCTGGGGGGGAGTACTGAAGCTTTCTTT. It encodes CATSRALGGSTEAFF.

This clonotype was picked up a small number of times. The V call is TRBV7-6, the J call TRBJ2-1; D remains unclear. Germline loops: CDR1 SGHVS, CDR2 FNYEAQ. V was pared by 5 bases and J by 10 bases, with 12 bases between. The CDR3 is 12 residues long. The CDR3 DNA is TGTGCCAGCAGCGAAGAATCTAACGAGCAGTTCTTC. As protein: CASSEESNEQFF.

This clonotype was recorded a few times. The J gene is TRBJ2-3, the V gene TRBV7-9; D unclear. This CDR3 spans 15 amino acids. Germline CDR1 is SEHNR and CDR2 is FQNEAQ (reference sequence). V lost 5 bases and J 3 bases, leaving 15 bases between the germline ends. For the CDR3, the DNA is TGTGCCAGCAGCCACAAGCAGATGCAGACAGATACGCAGTATTTT. It encodes CASSHKQMQTDTQYF.